This T cell receptor (beta chain) came from a study of cytomegalovirus exposure and HLA in healthy donors (TCRdb year 2017). Broadly, across the study: An earlier analysis of several hundred of the donors reported around 280 Gb of sequence data and 95 million to 140 million unique TCR beta sequences obtained from about 179 million T cells. Typing coverage differed by locus: A, B, C, DRB1 and DQB1 were typed in roughly 620-640 donors, DQA1 in roughly 510, DPA1 in around 580, and DPB1 in roughly 450. The study was designed to test whether signatures of past pathogen exposure could be identified by cataloging public T cell receptors. Donor age, sex, ethnicity and CMV serostatus were compiled alongside the repertoire data. Of the roughly 410 genotyped donors, approximately 81% were placed in the genetic ancestry cluster associated with self-reported Caucasian donors. On average, around 240,000 unique TCR beta nucleotide sequences were sequenced per donor among 300 to 500 genotyped donors of the cohort, with approximately 18% of those sequences being non-productive. In a later genetic analysis, genome-wide SNP genotypes for about three fifths of the roughly 670 donors were used, and that subset was treated as a discovery cohort. Roughly 320 gigabases of sequencing data and approximately 92 million unique TCR sequences made up an early release that covered 500 to 700 HLA-typed donors. High-throughput TCR immunosequencing, statistical association of individual TCRs with disease status, and machine learning were combined to predict cytomegalovirus infection status. Both class I and class II loci were covered by HLA typing, at four-digit resolution. A few DR-DQ haplotypes were handled as single units for association and clustering because linkage in the cohort was strong. Every repertoire in the discovery cohort had been generated on one and the same sequencing platform. A separate validation cohort of 90 to 150 different subjects was used in addition to the roughly 700-subject first cohort. To study patterns of TCR occurrence, a later analysis re-analyzed previously published TCR beta repertoires from 500 to 850 donors and added high-resolution HLA genotyping. The later analysis used no new phenotypic data to find candidate immune exposures, relying instead on TCR beta sequences and their occurrence across donors. An earlier analysis of 450 to 750 of the donors used high-throughput TCR beta sequencing to judge whether each TCR beta V gene segment behaved as functional or pseudogenic. Using immunosequencing, the study profiled T cell repertoires from about 620 subjects and related those repertoires to cytomegalovirus serostatus. Results the study describes overall, beyond this receptor: Correlated functional status among segregating V segments might be attributable to linkage disequilibrium, but an unknown experimental factor could not be ruled out. This cohort had only TCR beta chains sequenced, and the lack of alpha or paired-chain data limited which features could be detected. Cytomegalovirus status was reported to be diagnosed by the classifier with high specificity and sensitivity in both the original and validation cohorts. In the study, 164 TCR beta chains were listed as associated with cytomegalovirus. In a later analysis, HLA-associated TCR beta chains were found to be more clonally expanded and to have lower generation probabilities than equally common non-associated chains. A further reported finding was that TCR beta sequences accurately predicted the HLA-A and HLA-B alleles for most subjects in the first cohort. Presence/absence analyses assumed roughly uniform sequencing depth across donors, an assumption that may not hold. A later analysis associated roughly 17,000 TCR beta sequences with specific HLA alleles at a false discovery rate of 0.05. Strong co-occurrence of HLA alleles, especially DR and DQ, made assigning TCR associations to individual alleles difficult. A later genetic analysis reported fewer N-insertions in productive TCRs among donors in an Asian-associated ancestry cluster than the roughly 670-donor mean. It was suggested by the authors that the approach could potentially be generalized to other disease states and immunological phenotypes. According to a later analysis, TCR association rates differed among HLA loci, with DRB1 alleles showing the most associated TCRs and HLA-C alleles showing the fewest. Immune exposure information for the cohort was limited to CMV serostatus. Because some donors lacked HLA typing at each locus, the association tests relied only on the typed subset. A few of the identified cytomegalovirus-associated TCR beta chains were confirmed in vitro to be specific for cytomegalovirus antigens. Most CMV-associated TCR beta chains appeared to be HLA-restricted in a later analysis, and the HLA associations seemed to be driven largely by CMV exposure. A cluster of highly shared sequence variants was judged likely to represent a technical artifact of the sequencing pipeline. A later analysis reported that several top co-occurrence clusters appeared linked to parvovirus B19, influenza, CMV and Epstein-Barr virus. Because counts were too low, about 18 rarely observed V segments, including chromosome 9 orphons, were excluded from the earlier analysis of under 650 of the donors. A later genetic analysis associated a missense DCLRE1C variant with V-gene and J-gene trimming of TCR beta chains, and an independent cohort replicated the association. Because the 87-base-pair reads could not distinguish some IMGT-functional V segments, including TRBV6-2 and TRBV6-3, those segments were excluded. In an earlier analysis of some 640 of the donors, most TCR beta V segments were observed in productive rearrangements about 87% or about 30% of the time, broadly matching IMGT annotations. Most TCR sequences were seen in very few donors, while some public TCRs were found in many individuals.

A word on this clone: What this receptor recognizes is not known. The record has no base qualities; no much larger clone is one base away.

Library creation used the immunoSEQ multiplex PCR assay. For the multiplex PCR, a mixture combining 60 forward primers for TCR Vbeta segments and 13 reverse primers for TCR Jbeta segments was used. Amplification of the CDR3 region of rearranged TCR beta genes was performed with a multiplex PCR assay on genomic DNA. The amplified TCR beta libraries were sequenced on the Illumina HiSeq System as 87-base-pair reads. The original methods were these. A later analysis counted some 80 million unique TCR beta chains across the 550 to 800 repertoires, and approximately 11 million of these chains were shared by at least two donors. Raw reads were error-corrected and collapsed into unique sequences by a nearest-neighbor algorithm in which closely related sequences were merged to remove PCR and sequencing errors. V, D and J gene segments were assigned by aligning CDR3 sequences to IMGT reference sequences. Each retained sequence needed at least a six-nucleotide match to both a V gene segment and a J gene segment. A rearrangement counted as productive if the CDR3 had no stop codons and remained in frame with V and J, and every other rearrangement counted as non-productive. CDR3 was defined according to IMGT convention as the region running from the second conserved V-encoded cysteine to the conserved J-encoded phenylalanine. The earlier analysis of about 640 of the donors excluded any sequence lacking an unambiguous match to a single V gene segment. An earlier analysis of a few hundred of the donors called V segments functional above 56.7% productive rearrangements and segregating when the between-donor standard deviation exceeded 5%. A statistical classification framework was built to diagnose cytomegalovirus status from the catalog of TCR beta chain sequences. V and J gene assignment, in a later analysis, came from comparing TCR nucleotide sequences with IMGT/GENE-DB human TR gene sequences. A later analysis assigned CDR3 sequences and most-parsimonious VDJ recombination scenarios with the TCRdist pipeline. In a later analysis, each TCR beta chain was defined by its CDR3 amino acid sequence together with its V-gene family, and reads lacking a unique V-gene family were excluded. A later analysis removed several hundred highly shared, low-generation-probability nucleotide sequences to deal with suspected cross-contamination and a sequencing artifact. In a later analysis, a clonal expansion index for each public chain was calculated from normalized within-repertoire ranks of inferred template counts. In a later analysis, generation probabilities were computed with a VDJ recombination model fitted to out-of-frame rearrangements, and the resulting probabilities were checked against IGoR. In a later analysis, TCR-TCR, TCR-HLA and TCR-CMV co-occurrence was scored with hypergeometric tests, and a repertoire-size bias correction was applied to TCR pairs. To estimate false discovery rates, a later analysis permuted the HLA or CMV assignments 20 times. In a later analysis, co-occurring TCRs were grouped using DBSCAN, with TCRdist sequence similarity added in when clustering inside HLA-allele-positive subsets. For co-occurrence clustering, repertoires with fewer than 30,000 or more than 120,000 public chains were excluded, along with roughly 5 repertoires with anomalous nucleotide sharing. TCRdb provides this immuneACCESS table in a form limited to in-frame rearrangements. Some clones are lacking; in checked studies, under half of them reflect an unresolved V gene, and why the rest are absent is not known. That table gives V, J and clone size, and the DNA gave D and trimming. Within this sample are around 130,000 clones, with roughly 77% of them counted one time only. The ten largest clones take up approximately 5% of the sample.

The trim is 2 bases for V and 4 bases for J, with a gap of 11 bases between the germline ends. CDR1 and CDR2, looked up from the germline V gene, are MNHNS and SASEGT. The CDR3 runs 14 amino acids, cysteine and phenylalanine included. Only the CDR3 part of the read is kept: 42 bases, read in frame from the first base. The cohort consisted of 600 or so healthy bone marrow donors. At the time of sampling, all cohort members were nominally healthy, though unrecorded immune exposures were likely present. The donor tested CMV seronegative, placing the donor among the 352 seronegative members of the cohort. A peripheral blood sample was collected from each donor, and TCR beta sequencing was performed on peripheral blood mononuclear cells. Genomic DNA extraction from the blood cell samples was performed with the Qiagen DNeasy Blood Extraction Kit.

The sequenced material came from PBMCs. Here the chain combines TRBV6-1 and TRBJ1-1, with the D segment identity uncertain. This clonotype originated in a young man in good health and CMV-seronegative. The CDR3 reads CASSERSRGTEAFF. The DNA sequence is given as TGTGCCAGCAGTGAAAGGTCCCGGGGCACTGAAGCTTTCTTT.